The T cell receptor (beta chain) described here comes from a study of shared clonotypes between healthy human individuals. Regarding this clone: Its antigen is undetermined.

Profiling relied on immunoSEQ multiplex PCR, and the TCRdb table lists in-frame clones only, not all of them. In the table there are around 1.1 million clones, roughly 74% of which are singletons. Study conclusions and caveats: Generation of non-shared clonotypes was less probable than generation of clonotypes shared by all four donors.

The CDR3 contains 16 residues. Per the germline V gene, CDR1 is SGDLS and CDR2 is YYNGEE. V lost 4 bases to trimming and J lost 0 bases; unmatched junction nucleotides: 6. V usage is TRBV9 and J usage is TRBJ1-3, with 8 bases aligning to TRBD1. The sample was memory CD4+ T cells from PBMCs. Sample subset: CD45RA-negative fraction. The receptor's source is a man between 18 and 35 years old in good health. Some clones in this sample may be carry-over from other donors' samples. CDR3 sequence reads: CASSLGQGLSGNTIYF. Written as DNA, the CDR3 is TGTGCCAGCAGCCTCGGACAGGGTCTCTCTGGAAACACCATATATTTT.